These 22 T cell receptor beta chains were all obtained from the same sample, sequenced in a study of T cells after yellow fever vaccination. TCRdb reanalysed the 5' RACE reads using MiXCR and keeps one entry per CDR3 protein. The profile shows some 320,000 distinct CDR3 sequences, 8.7% of them singletons. The material was CD4+ T cells sorted from PBMCs, obtained 5 days after the yellow fever booster vaccination. These receptors were taken from a man between 18 and 35 years old who received the YFV17D yellow fever vaccine.

CDR3 loop: CASSLGQTMNTEAFF. In DNA form, the CDR3 reads TGTGCCAGCAGCTTAGGACAGACCATGAACACTGAAGCTTTCTTT. This rearrangement joins TRBV7-9 to TRBJ1-1, with TRBD1 as a possible D gene (5 bases). The CDR3 extends over 15 amino acids. Germline V CDR1 and CDR2: SEHNR, FQNEAQ (reference sequence). V lost 1 base, J lost 0 bases, and 9 bases lay in between. The full variable domain, rest sourced from reference TRBV7-9 and TRBJ1-1, is DTGVSQNPRHKITKRGQNVTFRCDPISEHNRLYWYRQTLGQGPEFLTYFQNEAQLEKSRLLSDRFSAERPKGSFSTLEIQRTEQGDSAMYLCASSLGQTMNTEAFFGQGTRLTVV.

This clonotype was picked up a small number of times. The chain couples TRBV7-8 to TRBJ2-2; no clear D. The CDR3 consists of 15 residues. Germline V gene lookup returns CDR1 SGHVS and CDR2 FQNEAQ. Between the trimmed V and J ends, which lost 0 bases and 4 bases, there was a span of 9 bases. This CDR3 reads CASSLAEQTTGELFF. In DNA, the CDR3 is TGTGCCAGCAGCTTAGCGGAACAGACCACCGGGGAGCTGTTTTTT.

The chain carries TRBV28 and TRBJ2-2; D call uncertain. The CDR3 has 12 amino acids. Germline assignment: CDR1 MDHEN and CDR2 SYDVKM. The ends were cut back, 7 bases at V and 6 bases at J, with 9 bases in the middle. In nucleotides, the CDR3 is TGTGCCAGCACGGTTCCTGCCGGGGAGCTGTTTTTT. Translation: CASTVPAGELFF.

V usage is TRBV5-5 and J usage is TRBJ2-1; D is undetermined. With 7 bases removed from V and 3 bases from J, the gap between germline ends came to 14 bases. The CDR3 totals 14 residues. Germline V lookup: CDR1 SGHKS, CDR2 YYEKEE (reference sequence). CDR3 nucleotide sequence: TGTGCCAGCCTCACGCAGCCCGACTACAATGAGCAGTTCTTC. Protein sequence: CASLTQPDYNEQFF.

The chain combines TRBV4-2 with TRBJ2-7, with 11 positions matching TRBD2. Germline lookup yields CDR1 LGHNA and CDR2 YNFKEQ. The length of the CDR3 is 17 residues. J gave up 3 bases and V 3 bases, and 10 bases lay outside the gene matches. The CDR3 DNA reads TGTGCCAGCAGCCACGGGACTAGCGGAGGGACATTCTACGAGCAGTACTTC. Protein: CASSHGTSGGTFYEQYF.

CDR3 in amino acids: CASSGTWPETQYF. CDR3 DNA sequence: TGTGCCAGCAGCGGGACATGGCCAGAGACCCAGTACTTC. V usage is TRBV9 and J usage is TRBJ2-5, with D perhaps TRBD1 (5 bases). The CDR3 loop spans 13 amino acids. Germline V CDR1 and CDR2: SGDLS, YYNGEE. V dropped 3 bases and J dropped 4 bases, with 10 bases sitting between them.

V and J are TRBV28 and TRBJ1-5; D unresolved. Trimming cost V 8 bases and J 4 bases, with 12 bases left between them. This CDR3 is 13 amino acids long. From germline, CDR1 is MDHEN and CDR2 SYDVKM. In DNA, the CDR3 is TGTGCCAGCGAAACGGGGTGGAATCAGCCCCAGCATTTT. Its translation is CASETGWNQPQHF.

This clonotype was recorded a few times. This chain connects TRBV6-5 to TRBJ1-2; the match to TRBD1 covers 8 bases. The germline V gene encodes CDR1 MNHEY and CDR2 SVGAGI. This CDR3 is built from 15 residues. The junction had 4 bases not matched to a gene; V was cut back by 0 bases and J by 4 bases. The CDR3 DNA reads TGTGCCAGCAGTTACTCGGACAGGGCAGGCTATGGCTACACCTTC. Translated, it gives CASSYSDRAGYGYTF.

In its sample, this clonotype was seen a few times. The chain uses TRBV12-3 or TRBV12-4 and TRBJ2-5, with a weak D call TRBD2 (5 bases). The CDR3 has 14 residues. Trimming took 6 bases from V and 7 from J, leaving 18 bases between them. CDR3 amino acids: CASSDLTGSATQYF. In DNA form, the CDR3 reads TGTGCCAGCAGCGACCTGACGGGGTCGGCGACCCAGTACTTC.

At least ten counts were recorded for this clonotype. The chain uses TRBV4-2 and TRBJ1-2; D ambiguous. CDR1 and CDR2 (germline): LGHNA, YNFKEQ. This CDR3 region has 12 residues. V lost 0 bases and J 4 bases, leaving 3 bases between the germline ends. Here the CDR3 DNA reads TGTGCCAGCAGCCAAGAGAGCTATGGCTACACCTTC. Its protein is CASSQESYGYTF.

The rearrangement links TRBV3-2 to TRBJ2-5; the D call TRBD1 from the table was never checked on the DNA. TRBV3-2 is given as a pseudogene. This CDR3 has 20 amino acids. The CDR3: CASSQTPCRSSGYLQETQYF. The CDR3 coding sequence is TGTGCCAGCAGCCAGACGCCCTGTCGATCTAGCGGATACCTACAAGAGACCCAGTACTTC.

The chain couples TRBV5-1 to TRBJ2-2, with 7 positions matching TRBD2. The CDR3 consists of 16 residues. Germline V gene lookup returns CDR1 SGHRS and CDR2 YFSETQ. The trim removed 1 base at V and 5 bases at J, leaving 8 bases unmatched. CDR3 residues: CASSLSWQGGTGELFF. CDR3 nucleotide sequence: TGCGCCAGCAGCTTGTCCTGGCAGGGAGGGACCGGGGAGCTGTTTTTT.

The V gene is TRBV4-1, the J gene TRBJ1-5, with D unresolved. CDR3 length equals 15 residues. Between the trimmed V and J ends, which lost 1 base and 5 bases, there was a span of 12 bases. The germline V gene encodes CDR1 MGHRA and CDR2 YSYEKL. CDR3 in amino acids: CASSQAVSGYQPQHF. CDR3 nucleotide sequence: TGCGCCAGCAGCCAAGCTGTTTCGGGTTATCAGCCCCAGCATTTT.

The chain employs TRBV11-2 and TRBJ1-2; no firm D call. V lost 6 bases, J lost 4 bases, and 12 bases lay in between. Germline loops: CDR1 SGHAT, CDR2 FQNNGV. This CDR3 is built from 13 residues. DNA of the CDR3: TGTGCCAGCAGGCGCTCCGGGTTCTATGGCTACACCTTC. Its translation: CASRRSGFYGYTF. Drawing the rest from reference TRBV11-2 and TRBJ1-2, the complete variable domain is EAGVAQSPRYKIIEKRQSVAFWCNPISGHATLYWYQQILGQGPKLLIQFQNNGVVDDSQLPKDRFSAERLKGVDSTLKIQPAKLEDSAVYLCASRRSGFYGYTFGSGTRLTVV.

This clonotype has a handful of counts. Written as DNA, the CDR3 is TGCAGTGCCCTACGGACGCCACACGCAACAGATACGCAGTATTTT. Translated: CSALRTPHATDTQYF. This chain connects TRBV20-1 to TRBJ2-3; D gene ambiguous. Germline V lookup: CDR1 DFQATT, CDR2 SNEGSKA (reference sequence). V gave up 6 bases and J gave up 3 bases, with 19 bases separating them. The CDR3 covers 15 residues.

This clonotype was seen more than once but under ten times. The chain couples TRBV7-9 to TRBJ2-1, with D perhaps TRBD2 (6 bases). The CDR3 length is 13 residues. Trimming pared 5 bases from V and 5 bases from J, leaving 10 bases between. The germline gives CDR1 SEHNR, CDR2 FQNEAQ (reference sequence). The DNA of the CDR3 is TGTGCCAGCAGCCTAGGGACTCACAATGAGCAGTTCTTC. Encoded protein: CASSLGTHNEQFF.

The chain employs TRBV7-9 and TRBJ2-3, with D possibly TRBD1 on 6 matching bases. The CDR3 has 14 amino acids. Per the germline V gene, CDR1 is SEHNR and CDR2 is FQNEAQ (reference sequence). The V and J ends lost 5 bases and 2 bases respectively, with 11 bases between them. CDR3 bases: TGTGCCAGCAGCAAACAGGGAACCACAGATACGCAGTATTTT. Translating it yields CASSKQGTTDTQYF.

This clonotype was counted only a few times. The V gene is TRBV20-1, the J gene TRBJ2-3; D is possibly TRBD2 (5 bases). The CDR3 is 16 amino acids. V lost 0 bases and J lost 0, with 13 bases in between. Germline CDR1 is DFQATT and CDR2 is SNEGSKA (reference sequence). CDR3 amino acids: CSARDPSGASTDTQYF. CDR3 sequence (DNA): TGCAGTGCTAGAGATCCGAGCGGAGCTAGCACAGATACGCAGTATTTT.

In its sample, this clonotype was seen a few times. The CDR3: CASSIRDRAYEQYF. In DNA form, the CDR3 reads TGTGCCAGTAGTATTCGGGACAGAGCCTACGAGCAGTACTTC. The rearrangement joins TRBV19 to TRBJ2-7; 7 bases agree with TRBD1. There are 14 residues in the CDR3. Germline V CDR1 and CDR2: LNHDA, SQIVND (reference sequence). Trimming cost V 3 bases and J 2 bases; bases outside gene matches: 4.

In this sample, this clonotype turned up a few times. The rearrangement links TRBV6-5 to TRBJ2-3; no clear D. V was shortened by 0 bases and J by 0 bases, with 4 bases between the two germline ends. CDR1 and CDR2 from the germline V gene are MNHEY and SVGAGI. The CDR3 has 14 residues. DNA for the CDR3: TGTGCCAGCAGTTACTCGACTAGCACAGATACGCAGTATTTT. It codes for CASSYSTSTDTQYF.

CDR3 protein: CASSYSGGRNSPLHF. The CDR3 coding sequence is TGTGCCAGCAGTTACTCGGGGGGGAGGAATTCACCCCTCCACTTT. V is TRBV6-5 and J is TRBJ1-6; D is possibly TRBD1 (5 bases). Trimming took off 0 bases at V and 7 bases at J, with 10 bases between the two ends. Germline V gene data show CDR1 as MNHEY and CDR2 as SVGAGI. The CDR3 covers 15 residues.

This sequence joins TRBV28 and TRBJ1-2, with D tentatively TRBD1 (5 bases). Trimming shortened V by 3 bases and J by 2 bases, and 13 bases separated the two germline ends. In germline, CDR1 is MDHEN, CDR2 SYDVKM. This CDR3 is built from 15 residues. CDR3 nucleotide sequence: TGTGCCAGCAGTTTCTTGATGGGGGGGAACTATGGCTACACCTTC. Translated: CASSFLMGGNYGYTF.